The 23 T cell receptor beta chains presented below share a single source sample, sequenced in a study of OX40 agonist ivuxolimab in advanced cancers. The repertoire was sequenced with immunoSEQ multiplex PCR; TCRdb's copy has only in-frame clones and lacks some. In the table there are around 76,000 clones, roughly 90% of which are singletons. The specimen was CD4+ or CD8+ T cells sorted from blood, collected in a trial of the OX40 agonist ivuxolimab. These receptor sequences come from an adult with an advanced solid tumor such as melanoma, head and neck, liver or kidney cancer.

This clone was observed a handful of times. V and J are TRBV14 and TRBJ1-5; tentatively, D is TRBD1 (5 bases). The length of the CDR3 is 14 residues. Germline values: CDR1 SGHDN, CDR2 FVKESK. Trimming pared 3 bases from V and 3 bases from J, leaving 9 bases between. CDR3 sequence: CASSHRGNNQPQHF. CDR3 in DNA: TGTGCCAGCAGCCATCGGGGGAACAATCAGCCCCAGCATTTT.

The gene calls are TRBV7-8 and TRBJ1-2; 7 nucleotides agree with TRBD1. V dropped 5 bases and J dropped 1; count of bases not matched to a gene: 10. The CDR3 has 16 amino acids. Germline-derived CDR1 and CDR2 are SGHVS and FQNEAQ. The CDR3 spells CASSLSGTAINYGYTF. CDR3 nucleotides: TGTGCCAGCAGCCTTTCCGGGACAGCAATTAACTATGGCTACACCTTC.

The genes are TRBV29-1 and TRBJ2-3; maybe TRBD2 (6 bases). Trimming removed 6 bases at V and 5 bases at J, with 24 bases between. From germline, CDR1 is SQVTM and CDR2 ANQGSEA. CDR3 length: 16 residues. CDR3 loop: CSVPTAAGRPVDTQYF. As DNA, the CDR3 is TGCAGCGTCCCCACGGCGGCGGGGCGACCAGTAGATACGCAGTATTTT.

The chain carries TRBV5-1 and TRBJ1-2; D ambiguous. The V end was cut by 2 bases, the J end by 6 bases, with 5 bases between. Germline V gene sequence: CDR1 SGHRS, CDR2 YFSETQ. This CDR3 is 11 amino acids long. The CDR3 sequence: CASSFGDGYTF. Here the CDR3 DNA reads TGCGCCAGCAGCTTCGGGGATGGCTACACCTTC.

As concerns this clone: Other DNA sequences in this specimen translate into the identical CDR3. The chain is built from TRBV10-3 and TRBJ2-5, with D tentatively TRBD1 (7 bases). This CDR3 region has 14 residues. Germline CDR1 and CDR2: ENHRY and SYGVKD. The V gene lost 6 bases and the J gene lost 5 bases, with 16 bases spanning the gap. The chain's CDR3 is CAISDSGGSETQYF. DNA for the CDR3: TGTGCCATCAGCGATTCAGGGGGGAGCGAGACCCAGTACTTC.

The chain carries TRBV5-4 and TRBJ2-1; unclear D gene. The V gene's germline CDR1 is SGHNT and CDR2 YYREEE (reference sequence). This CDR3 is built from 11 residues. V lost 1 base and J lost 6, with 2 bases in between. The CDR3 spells CASSLLNEQFF. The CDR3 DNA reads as TGTGCCAGCAGCTTGCTCAATGAGCAGTTCTTC. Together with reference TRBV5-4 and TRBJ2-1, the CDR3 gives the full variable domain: ETGVTQSPTHLIKTRGQQVTLRCSSQSGHNTVSWYQQALGQGPQFIFQYYREEENGRGNFPPRFSGLQFPNYSSELNVNALELDDSALYLCASSLLNEQFFGPGTRLTVL.

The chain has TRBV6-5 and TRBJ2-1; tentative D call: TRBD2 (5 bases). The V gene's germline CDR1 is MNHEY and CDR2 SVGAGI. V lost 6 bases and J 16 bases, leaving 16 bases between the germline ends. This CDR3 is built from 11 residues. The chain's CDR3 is CASRSLGDAFF. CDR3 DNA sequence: TGTGCCAGCAGGTCCCTGGGAGACGCATTCTTC.

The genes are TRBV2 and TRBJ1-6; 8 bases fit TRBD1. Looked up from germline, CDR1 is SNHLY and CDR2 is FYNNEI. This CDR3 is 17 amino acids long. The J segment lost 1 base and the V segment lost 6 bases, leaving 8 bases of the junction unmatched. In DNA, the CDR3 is TGTGCCAGCAGCCCTGGACAGGGAGCGTCCTATAATTCACCCCTCCACTTT. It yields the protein CASSPGQGASYNSPLHF.

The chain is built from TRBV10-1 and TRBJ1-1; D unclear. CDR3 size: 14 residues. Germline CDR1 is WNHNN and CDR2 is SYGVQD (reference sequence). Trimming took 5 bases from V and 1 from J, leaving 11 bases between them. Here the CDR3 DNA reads TGCGCCAGCAGTCCCTTCACAGCGAACACTGAAGCTTTCTTT. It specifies CASSPFTANTEAFF.

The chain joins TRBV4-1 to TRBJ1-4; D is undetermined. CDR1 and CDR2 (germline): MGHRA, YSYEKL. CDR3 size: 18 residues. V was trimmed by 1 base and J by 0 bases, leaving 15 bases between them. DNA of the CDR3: TGCGCCAGCAGCCAAGTGTGGGTTGCCGCAGCAACTAATGAAAAACTGTTTTTT. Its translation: CASSQVWVAAATNEKLFF.

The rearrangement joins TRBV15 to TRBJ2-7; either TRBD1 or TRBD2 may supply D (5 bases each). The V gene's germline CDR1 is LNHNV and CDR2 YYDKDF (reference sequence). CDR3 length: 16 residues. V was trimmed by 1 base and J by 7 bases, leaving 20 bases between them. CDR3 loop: CATSRAGTGILWEQYF. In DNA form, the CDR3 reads TGTGCCACCAGCAGAGCAGGGACGGGGATCTTGTGGGAGCAGTACTTC.

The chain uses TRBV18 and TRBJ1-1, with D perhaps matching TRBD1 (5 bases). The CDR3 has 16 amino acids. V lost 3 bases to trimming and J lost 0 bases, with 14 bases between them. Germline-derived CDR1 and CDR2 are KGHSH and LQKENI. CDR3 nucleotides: TGTGCCAGCTCACCCCTTGGACAAGTAATGAACACTGAAGCTTTCTTT. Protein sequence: CASSPLGQVMNTEAFF. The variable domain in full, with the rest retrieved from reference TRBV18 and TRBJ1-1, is NAGVMQNPRHLVRRRGQEARLRCSPMKGHSHVYWYRQLPEEGLKFMVYLQKENIIDESGMPKERFSAEFPKEGPSILRIQQVVRGDSAAYFCASSPLGQVMNTEAFFGQGTRLTVV.

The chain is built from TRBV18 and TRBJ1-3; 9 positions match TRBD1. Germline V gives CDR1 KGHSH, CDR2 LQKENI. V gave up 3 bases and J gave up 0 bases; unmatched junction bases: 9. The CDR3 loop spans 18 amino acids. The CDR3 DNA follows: TGTGCCAGCTCACCCAGAGGACAGGGGACTTTCTCTGGAAACACCATATATTTT. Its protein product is CASSPRGQGTFSGNTIYF.

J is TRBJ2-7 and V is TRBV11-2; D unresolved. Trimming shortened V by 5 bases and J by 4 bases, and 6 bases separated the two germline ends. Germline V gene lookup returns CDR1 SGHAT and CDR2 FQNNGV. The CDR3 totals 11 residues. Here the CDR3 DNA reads TGTGCCAGCAGCACACTGTACGAGCAGTACTTC. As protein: CASSTLYEQYF.

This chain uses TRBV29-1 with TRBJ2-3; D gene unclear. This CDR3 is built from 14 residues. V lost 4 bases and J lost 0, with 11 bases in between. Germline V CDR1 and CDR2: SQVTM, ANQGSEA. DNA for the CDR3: TGCAGCGTTGGCGGACGCCCTAGCACAGATACGCAGTATTTT. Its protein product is CSVGGRPSTDTQYF.

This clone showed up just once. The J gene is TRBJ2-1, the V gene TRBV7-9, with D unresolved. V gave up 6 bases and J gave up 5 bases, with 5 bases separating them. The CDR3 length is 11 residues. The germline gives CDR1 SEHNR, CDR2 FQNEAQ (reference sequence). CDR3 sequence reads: CASSLNNEQFF. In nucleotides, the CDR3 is TGTGCCAGCAGTCTCAACAATGAGCAGTTCTTC.

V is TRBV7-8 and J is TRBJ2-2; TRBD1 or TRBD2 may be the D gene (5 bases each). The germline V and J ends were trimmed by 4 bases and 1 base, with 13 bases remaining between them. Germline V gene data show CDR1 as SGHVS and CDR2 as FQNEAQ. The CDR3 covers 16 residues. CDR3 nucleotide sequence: TGTGCCAGCAGCTCGGGACCAACCCTGAACACCGGGGAGCTGTTTTTT. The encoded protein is CASSSGPTLNTGELFF.

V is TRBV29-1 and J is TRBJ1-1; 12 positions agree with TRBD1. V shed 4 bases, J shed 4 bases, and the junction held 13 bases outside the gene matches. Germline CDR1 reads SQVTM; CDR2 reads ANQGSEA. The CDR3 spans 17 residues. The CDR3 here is CSVATGTGGSLGTEAFF. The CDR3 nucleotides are TGCAGCGTTGCGACTGGGACAGGGGGCAGTTTGGGCACTGAAGCTTTCTTT.

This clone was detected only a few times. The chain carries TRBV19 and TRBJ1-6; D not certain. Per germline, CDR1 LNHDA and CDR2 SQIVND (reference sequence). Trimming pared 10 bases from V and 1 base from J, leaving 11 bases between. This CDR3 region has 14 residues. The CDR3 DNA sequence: TGTGCCACCACGACGGGATCCTATAATTCACCCCTCCACTTT. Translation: CATTTGSYNSPLHF. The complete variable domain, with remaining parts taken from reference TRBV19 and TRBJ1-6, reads DGGITQSPKYLFRKEGQNVTLSCEQNLNHDAMYWYRQDPGQGLRLIYYSQIVNDFQKGDIAEGYSVSREKKESFPLTVTSAQKNPTAFYLCATTTGSYNSPLHFGNGTRLTVT.

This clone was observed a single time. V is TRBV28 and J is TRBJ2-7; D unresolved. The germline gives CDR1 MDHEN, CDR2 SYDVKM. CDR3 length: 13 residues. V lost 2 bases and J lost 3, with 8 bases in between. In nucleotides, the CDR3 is TGTGCCAGCAGTTTACGGGTTTACTACGAGCAGTACTTC. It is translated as CASSLRVYYEQYF.

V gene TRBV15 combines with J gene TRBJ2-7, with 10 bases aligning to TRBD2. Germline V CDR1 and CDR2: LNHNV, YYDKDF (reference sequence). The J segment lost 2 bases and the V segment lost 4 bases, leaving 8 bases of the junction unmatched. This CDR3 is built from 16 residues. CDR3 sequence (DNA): TGTGCCACCAGCAAGCGGGGGGGCTACGGCCCCTACGAGCAGTACTTC. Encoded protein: CATSKRGGYGPYEQYF.

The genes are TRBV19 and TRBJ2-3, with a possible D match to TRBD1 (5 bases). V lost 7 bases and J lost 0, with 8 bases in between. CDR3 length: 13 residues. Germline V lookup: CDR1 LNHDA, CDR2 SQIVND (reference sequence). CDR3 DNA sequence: TGTGCCAGTACTTGGGGCAGCACAGATACGCAGTATTTT. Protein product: CASTWGSTDTQYF.

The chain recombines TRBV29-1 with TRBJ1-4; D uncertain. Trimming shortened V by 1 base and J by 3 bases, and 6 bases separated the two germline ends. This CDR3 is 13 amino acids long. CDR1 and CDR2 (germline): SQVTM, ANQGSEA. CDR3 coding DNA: TGCAGCGTTGAAGGGCCGCCTAATGAAAAACTGTTTTTT. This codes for CSVEGPPNEKLFF. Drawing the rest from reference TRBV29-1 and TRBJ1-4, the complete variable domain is SAVISQKPSRDICQRGTSLTIQCQVDSQVTMMFWYRQQPGQSLTLIATANQGSEATYESGFVIDKFPISRPNLTFSTLTVSNMSPEDSSIYLCSVEGPPNEKLFFGSGTQLSVL.